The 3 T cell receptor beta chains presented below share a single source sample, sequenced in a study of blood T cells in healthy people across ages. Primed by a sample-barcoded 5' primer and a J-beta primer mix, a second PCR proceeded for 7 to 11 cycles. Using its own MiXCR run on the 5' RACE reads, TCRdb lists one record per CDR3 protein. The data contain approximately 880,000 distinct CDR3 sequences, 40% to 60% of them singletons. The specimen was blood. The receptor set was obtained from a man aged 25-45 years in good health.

CDR3 sequence reads: CASSLAGLAGPNAYNEQFF. CDR3 sequence (DNA): TGTGCCAGCAGTCTGGCTGGACTAGCGGGGCCTAACGCTTACAATGAGCAGTTCTTC. The V and J genes are TRBV12-3 or TRBV12-4 and TRBJ2-1; 12 nucleotides line up with TRBD2. Trimming took 5 bases from V and 4 from J; bases not matched to a gene: 15. This CDR3 has 19 residues.

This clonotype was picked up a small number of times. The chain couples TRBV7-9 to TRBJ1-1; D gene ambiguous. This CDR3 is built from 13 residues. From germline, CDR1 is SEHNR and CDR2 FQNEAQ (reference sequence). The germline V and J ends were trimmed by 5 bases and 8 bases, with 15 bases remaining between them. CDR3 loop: CASSPVTGQEAFF. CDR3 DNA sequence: TGTGCCAGCAGCCCCGTCACCGGCCAAGAAGCTTTCTTT. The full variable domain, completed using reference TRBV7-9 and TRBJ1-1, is DTGVSQNPRHKITKRGQNVTFRCDPISEHNRLYWYRQTLGQGPEFLTYFQNEAQLEKSRLLSDRFSAERPKGSFSTLEIQRTEQGDSAMYLCASSPVTGQEAFFGQGTRLTVV.

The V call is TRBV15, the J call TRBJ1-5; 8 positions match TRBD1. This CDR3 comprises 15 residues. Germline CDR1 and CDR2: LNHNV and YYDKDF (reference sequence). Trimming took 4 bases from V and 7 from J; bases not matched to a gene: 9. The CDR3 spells CATSTRGQVSQPQHF. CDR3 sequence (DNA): TGTGCCACCAGCACCAGGGGACAGGTTAGCCAGCCCCAGCATTTT.